Below, one TCR beta chain is given with its context. Its antigen is undetermined. The CDR3 length is 12 residues. V trimming: 5 bases; J trimming: 8 bases; junction bases outside the gene matches: 5. The V gene's germline CDR1 is MDHEN and CDR2 SYDVKM. The PCR ran on 60 Vbeta and 13 Jbeta primers. Clones were sequenced by immunoSEQ multiplex PCR, and TCRdb holds only the in-frame ones, with some missing. The table records 140,000 to 150,000 clones, over 65% of them present only once. The data belong to a study of cytomegalovirus exposure and HLA in healthy donors. Study conclusions and caveats: The dataset shows that most TCR sequences were rare, while some public TCRs occurred in many donors.

Healthy donors of bone marrow made up the group. V and J are TRBV28 and TRBJ1-2; TRBD1 agrees at 7 bases. The sequence was collected from a man in his forties in good health and CMV-seropositive. The sample consisted of PBMCs. As DNA, the CDR3 is TGTGCCAGCAGTGGGGACAGAGTCGGCTACACCTTC. Its protein is CASSGDRVGYTF.